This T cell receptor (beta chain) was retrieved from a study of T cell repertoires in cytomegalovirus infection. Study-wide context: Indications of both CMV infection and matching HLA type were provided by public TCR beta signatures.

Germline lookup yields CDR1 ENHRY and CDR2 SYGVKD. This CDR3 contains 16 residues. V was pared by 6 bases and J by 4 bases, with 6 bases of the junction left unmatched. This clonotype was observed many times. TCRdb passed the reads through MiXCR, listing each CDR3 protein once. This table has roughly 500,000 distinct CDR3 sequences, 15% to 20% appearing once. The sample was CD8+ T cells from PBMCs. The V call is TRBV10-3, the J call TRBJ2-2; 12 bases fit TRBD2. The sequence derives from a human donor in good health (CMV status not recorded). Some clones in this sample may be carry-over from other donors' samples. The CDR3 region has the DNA TGTGCCATCAGCCCTAGCGGGAGGGCCGTCACCGGGGAGCTGTTTTTT. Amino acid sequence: CAISPSGRAVTGELFF.